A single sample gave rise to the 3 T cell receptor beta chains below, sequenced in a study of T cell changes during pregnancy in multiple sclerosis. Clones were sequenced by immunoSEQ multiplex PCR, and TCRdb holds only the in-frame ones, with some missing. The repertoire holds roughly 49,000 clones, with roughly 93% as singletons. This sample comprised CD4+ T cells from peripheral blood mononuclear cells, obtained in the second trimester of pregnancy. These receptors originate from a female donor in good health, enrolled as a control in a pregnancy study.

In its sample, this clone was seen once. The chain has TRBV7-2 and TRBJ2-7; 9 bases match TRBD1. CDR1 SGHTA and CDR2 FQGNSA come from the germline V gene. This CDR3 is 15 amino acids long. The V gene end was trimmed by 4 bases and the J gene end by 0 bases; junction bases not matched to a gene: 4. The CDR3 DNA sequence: TGTGCCAGCAGCTCAGACAGGGGGTTCTCCTACGAGCAGTACTTC. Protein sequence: CASSSDRGFSYEQYF.

For the CDR3, the DNA is TGTGCCAGCGGAGCAGGAGGTTATAATTCACCCCTCCACTTT. Its protein is CASGAGGYNSPLHF. This rearrangement joins TRBV6-1 to TRBJ1-6, with D hard to call. Looked up from germline, CDR1 is MNHNS and CDR2 is SASEGT. Trimming cost V 8 bases and J 4 bases, with 12 bases left between them. The CDR3 contains 14 residues.

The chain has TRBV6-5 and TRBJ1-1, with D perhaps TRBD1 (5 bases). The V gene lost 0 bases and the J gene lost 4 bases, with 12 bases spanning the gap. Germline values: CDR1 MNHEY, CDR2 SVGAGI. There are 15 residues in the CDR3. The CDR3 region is CASSYSRVGGTEAFF. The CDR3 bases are TGTGCCAGCAGTTACTCCAGGGTTGGTGGCACTGAAGCTTTCTTT.